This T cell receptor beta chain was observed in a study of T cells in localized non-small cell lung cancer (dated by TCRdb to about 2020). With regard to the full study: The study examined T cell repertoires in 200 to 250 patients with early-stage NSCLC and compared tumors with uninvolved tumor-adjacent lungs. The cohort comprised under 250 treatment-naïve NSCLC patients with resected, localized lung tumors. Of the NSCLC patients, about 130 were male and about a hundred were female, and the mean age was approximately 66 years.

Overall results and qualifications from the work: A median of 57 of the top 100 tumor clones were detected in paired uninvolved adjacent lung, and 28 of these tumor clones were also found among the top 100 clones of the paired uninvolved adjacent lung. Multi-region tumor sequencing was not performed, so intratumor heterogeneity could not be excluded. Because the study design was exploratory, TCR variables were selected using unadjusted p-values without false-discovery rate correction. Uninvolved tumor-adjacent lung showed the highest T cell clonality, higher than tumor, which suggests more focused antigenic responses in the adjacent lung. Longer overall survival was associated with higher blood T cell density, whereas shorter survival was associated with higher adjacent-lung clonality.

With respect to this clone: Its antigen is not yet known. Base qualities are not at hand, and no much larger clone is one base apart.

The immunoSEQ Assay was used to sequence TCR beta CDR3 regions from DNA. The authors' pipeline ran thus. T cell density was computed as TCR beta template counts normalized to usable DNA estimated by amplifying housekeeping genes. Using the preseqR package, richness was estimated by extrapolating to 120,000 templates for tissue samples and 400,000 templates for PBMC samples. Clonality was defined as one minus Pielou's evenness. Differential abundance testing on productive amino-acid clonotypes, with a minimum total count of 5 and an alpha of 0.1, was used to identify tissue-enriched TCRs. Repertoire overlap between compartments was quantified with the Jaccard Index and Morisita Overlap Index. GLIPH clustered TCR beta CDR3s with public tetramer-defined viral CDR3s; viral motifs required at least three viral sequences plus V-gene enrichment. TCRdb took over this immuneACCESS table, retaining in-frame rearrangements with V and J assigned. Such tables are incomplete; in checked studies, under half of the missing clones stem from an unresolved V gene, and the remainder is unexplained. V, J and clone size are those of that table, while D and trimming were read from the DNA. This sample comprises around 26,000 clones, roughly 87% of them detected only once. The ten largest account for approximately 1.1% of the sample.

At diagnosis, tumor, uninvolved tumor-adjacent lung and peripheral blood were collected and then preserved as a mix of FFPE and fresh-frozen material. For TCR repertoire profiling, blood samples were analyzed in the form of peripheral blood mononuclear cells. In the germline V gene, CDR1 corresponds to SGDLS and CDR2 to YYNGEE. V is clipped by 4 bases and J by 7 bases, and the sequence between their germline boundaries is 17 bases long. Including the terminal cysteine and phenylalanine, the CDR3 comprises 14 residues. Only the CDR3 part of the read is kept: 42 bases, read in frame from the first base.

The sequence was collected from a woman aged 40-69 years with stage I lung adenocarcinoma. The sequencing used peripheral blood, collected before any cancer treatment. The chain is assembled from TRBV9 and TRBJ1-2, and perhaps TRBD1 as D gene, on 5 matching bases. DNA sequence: TGTGCCAGCAGCATTGCAGGGATGGGCACTGGCTACACCTTC. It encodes CASSIAGMGTGYTF.